The 26 T cell receptor beta chains listed next were all sequenced from one sample in a study of T cell changes during pregnancy in multiple sclerosis. Method: immunoSEQ multiplex PCR; TCRdb's copy keeps in-frame clones and lacks some. The sample consists of over 90,000 clones, over 75% of them appearing once. The sequenced sample was peripheral blood, obtained in the second trimester of pregnancy. The origin of the receptors is a female donor in good health, enrolled as a control in a pregnancy study.

The chain couples TRBV11-1 to TRBJ2-2; TRBD1 is a possible D gene (6 bases). There are 16 residues in the CDR3. Per germline, CDR1 SGHAT and CDR2 FQDESV (reference sequence). V lost 0 bases, J lost 6 bases, and 14 bases lay in between. CDR3 sequence: CASSLAGTTGPGELFF. The CDR3 nucleotides are TGTGCCAGCAGCTTAGCGGGGACGACAGGTCCCGGGGAGCTGTTTTTT.

The chain couples TRBV5-5 to TRBJ1-3, with D possibly matching TRBD1 (5 bases). V was clipped by 0 bases and J by 4 bases, with 11 bases between them. Germline assignment: CDR1 SGHKS and CDR2 YYEKEE (reference sequence). This CDR3 has 15 amino acids. CDR3 nucleotide sequence: TGTGCCAGCAGCTTGGCAGGGTCTCAAGGAAACACCATATATTTT. It is translated as CASSLAGSQGNTIYF.

The J gene is TRBJ2-7, the V gene TRBV6-5; TRBD1 matches at 7 bases. Trimming removed 6 bases from V and 6 bases from J; junction bases left unmatched: 14. From germline, CDR1 is MNHEY and CDR2 SVGAGI. The CDR3 spans 15 residues. The CDR3 sequence is CASSRTTGKVGEQYF. The CDR3 DNA reads as TGTGCCAGCAGCCGAACGACAGGGAAGGTGGGCGAGCAGTACTTC.

The chain links TRBV9 to TRBJ2-3; 7 nucleotides agree with TRBD1. This CDR3 contains 15 residues. Germline V gene data show CDR1 as SGDLS and CDR2 as YYNGEE. The ends lost 0 bases at V and 4 bases at J; junction bases unmatched: 5. The CDR3 region has the DNA TGTGCCAGCAGCGTAGGACAGGGAGTCGCAGATACGCAGTATTTT. Translating it yields CASSVGQGVADTQYF.

Only a few counts were recorded for this clone. The rearrangement joins TRBV6-4 to TRBJ2-3; weak D call: TRBD1 (5 bases). The CDR3 contains 14 residues. The germline V and J ends were trimmed by 3 bases and 2 bases, with 9 bases remaining between them. Germline V gives CDR1 MRHNA, CDR2 SNTAGT. The CDR3 DNA is TGTGCCAGCAGTGAGAAAGGGGACACAGATACGCAGTATTTT. Amino acid sequence: CASSEKGDTDTQYF.

Comments on this clone: The identical CDR3 is also encoded by other nucleotide sequences in the sample. This chain connects TRBV7-9 to TRBJ1-1; perhaps TRBD1 as D (5 bases). This CDR3 contains 14 residues. Trimming cost V 1 base and J 4 bases, with 10 bases left between them. Germline values: CDR1 SEHNR, CDR2 FQNEAQ (reference sequence). The CDR3 spells CASSLGQGSTEAFF. The CDR3 coding sequence is TGTGCCAGCAGCTTAGGGCAGGGTAGCACTGAAGCTTTCTTT. The entire variable domain, with the rest obtained from reference TRBV7-9 and TRBJ1-1, is as follows: DTGVSQNPRHKITKRGQNVTFRCDPISEHNRLYWYRQTLGQGPEFLTYFQNEAQLEKSRLLSDRFSAERPKGSFSTLEIQRTEQGDSAMYLCASSLGQGSTEAFFGQGTRLTVV.

The chain joins TRBV28 to TRBJ1-6; the D is unclear. The CDR3 consists of 13 residues. Germline V gene lookup returns CDR1 MDHEN and CDR2 SYDVKM. Trimming cost V 0 bases and J 11 bases, with 8 bases left between them. The CDR3 reads CASSLWVRAPLHF. CDR3 bases: TGTGCCAGCAGTTTATGGGTACGGGCACCCCTCCACTTT.

CDR3 sequence (DNA): TGCGCCAGCAGCCAAGAAGAGGAAAAACTGTTTTTT. Its translation: CASSQEEEKLFF. This sequence joins TRBV4-3 and TRBJ1-4, with unresolved D. The CDR3 is 12 amino acids. Trimming cost V 0 bases and J 8 bases, with 4 bases left between them. CDR1 and CDR2 (germline): LGHNA, YSLEER.

CDR3 DNA sequence: TGTGCCAGTAGTATAGGGAACAGGCTGATGAACACTGAAGCTTTCTTT. It is translated as CASSIGNRLMNTEAFF. The rearrangement uses TRBV19 and TRBJ1-1; maybe TRBD1 (5 bases). V lost 1 base and J lost 0, with 12 bases in between. The CDR3 covers 16 residues. Germline V gene data show CDR1 as LNHDA and CDR2 as SQIVND (reference sequence).

The rearrangement joins TRBV6-5 to TRBJ1-1; 7 nucleotides match TRBD1. Germline lookup yields CDR1 MNHEY and CDR2 SVGAGI. There are 16 residues in the CDR3. Unmatched junction bases numbered 8, after V lost 4 bases and J lost 0 bases. The CDR3 bases are TGTGCCAGCAGTTGGCGACAGGGAGTTTTGAACACTGAAGCTTTCTTT. It encodes CASSWRQGVLNTEAFF.

The chain couples TRBV5-1 to TRBJ2-2; 7 positions match TRBD1. Germline V gives CDR1 SGHRS, CDR2 YFSETQ. CDR3 length: 15 residues. V was clipped by 3 bases and J by 2 bases; unmatched bases: 4. This chain's CDR3 is CASSSRDSNTGELFF. The CDR3 DNA is TGCGCCAGCAGCTCCCGGGACAGCAACACCGGGGAGCTGTTTTTT.

The V call is TRBV30, the J call TRBJ1-5, with 7 bases identical to TRBD1. The CDR3 consists of 13 residues. Trimming removed 4 bases from V and 1 base from J; junction bases left unmatched: 1. Germline assignment: CDR1 GTSNPN and CDR2 SVGIG (reference sequence). The CDR3 spells CAWNRGSNQPQHF. CDR3 sequence (DNA): TGTGCCTGGAACAGGGGAAGCAATCAGCCCCAGCATTTT. The whole variable domain, remainder taken from reference TRBV30 and TRBJ1-5, is SQTIHQWPATLVQPVGSPLSLECTVEGTSNPNLYWYRQAAGRGLQLLFYSVGIGQISSEVPQNLSASRPQDRQFILSSKKLLLSDSGFYLCAWNRGSNQPQHFGDGTRLSIL.

The chain employs TRBV6-5 and TRBJ2-5; maybe TRBD1 (6 bases). Trimming took off 4 bases at V and 4 bases at J, with 10 bases between the two ends. Germline-derived CDR1 and CDR2 are MNHEY and SVGAGI. The CDR3 covers 13 residues. The CDR3 region has the DNA TGTGCCAGCAGTTCACGCAGGGGAGAGACCCAGTACTTC. Its protein product is CASSSRRGETQYF.

This clone was recorded once. This same CDR3 is encoded by further DNA sequences in the sample. This sequence joins TRBV7-9 and TRBJ2-2; a possible D gene is TRBD2 (6 bases). Germline V CDR1 and CDR2: SEHNR, FQNEAQ (reference sequence). The CDR3 has 13 residues. Trimming cost V 2 bases and J 7 bases, with 8 bases left between them. In DNA form, the CDR3 reads TGTGCCAGCAGCTTAACGGGAGTCGGGGAGCTGTTTTTT. It is translated as CASSLTGVGELFF.

V is TRBV7-2 and J is TRBJ1-3; a possible D gene is TRBD1 (5 bases). Trimming removed 1 base at V and 3 bases at J, with 13 bases between. Germline loops: CDR1 SGHTA, CDR2 FQGNSA. The CDR3 runs 16 residues. The CDR3 sequence: CASSLDQGSGGNTIYF. The CDR3 coding sequence is TGTGCCAGCAGCTTAGATCAGGGATCCGGTGGAAACACCATATATTTT. The whole variable domain, filled in from reference TRBV7-2 and TRBJ1-3, reads GAGVSQSPSNKVTEKGKDVELRCDPISGHTALYWYRQSLGQGLEFLIYFQGNSAPDKSGLPSDRFSAERTGGSVSTLTIQRTQQEDSAVYLCASSLDQGSGGNTIYFGEGSWLTVV.

This chain links TRBV27 with TRBJ2-1, with D tentatively TRBD2 (5 bases). Trimming left V 5 bases short and J 12 bases short, with 14 bases between. This CDR3 spans 12 amino acids. Germline V gives CDR1 MNHEY, CDR2 SMNVEV (reference sequence). The CDR3 here is CASSNKTIRQFF. DNA for the CDR3: TGTGCCAGCAGTAACAAGACTATCCGGCAGTTCTTC.

The gene calls are TRBV6-5 and TRBJ2-7; 7 positions agree with TRBD1. The V segment lost 5 bases and the J segment 0 bases; nucleotides outside the gene matches: 7. Per germline, CDR1 MNHEY and CDR2 SVGAGI. The CDR3 runs 15 residues. The CDR3 DNA sequence: TGTGCCAGCAGTCCTCGGACAGGAGCCTCCTACGAGCAGTACTTC. Translating gives CASSPRTGASYEQYF.

This chain connects TRBV5-8 to TRBJ1-3; no clear D gene. Trimming took 0 bases from V and 1 from J, leaving 8 bases between them. This CDR3 comprises 15 residues. CDR1 is SGHTS and CDR2 is YDEGEE in the germline V gene. CDR3 region: CASSLVRGSGNTIYF. The CDR3 region has the DNA TGTGCCAGCAGCTTGGTGCGGGGTTCTGGAAACACCATATATTTT.

This sequence joins TRBV2 and TRBJ1-2, with D hard to call. V was trimmed by 8 bases and J by 6 bases, leaving 10 bases between them. The CDR3 contains 11 residues. Germline-derived CDR1 and CDR2 are SNHLY and FYNNEI. CDR3 sequence (DNA): TGTGCCAGCCGGGTTGAGAATGGCTACACCTTC. This encodes CASRVENGYTF.

On this clone itself: Distinct nucleotide sequences in the sample also encode this CDR3. This chain links TRBV5-1 with TRBJ1-1, with 8 nucleotides matching TRBD1. The CDR3 length is 14 residues. After removal of 0 bases from V and 4 bases from J, the junction contained 2 bases not matched to a gene. Germline V gives CDR1 SGHRS, CDR2 YFSETQ. Here the CDR3 reads CASSLETGGTEAFF. CDR3 nucleotides: TGCGCCAGCAGCTTGGAAACAGGGGGCACTGAAGCTTTCTTT.

The chain uses TRBV7-6 and TRBJ1-6, with a tentative D call TRBD1 (6 bases). This CDR3 is built from 15 residues. V lost 2 bases and J 11 bases, leaving 16 bases between the germline ends. Germline V gene data show CDR1 as SGHVS and CDR2 as FNYEAQ. CDR3 sequence (DNA): TGTGCCAGCAGCTTATATCTGGACAGTGGGACACCCCTCCACTTT. Protein product: CASSLYLDSGTPLHF. The full variable domain, its missing parts supplied by reference TRBV7-6 and TRBJ1-6, is GAGVSQSPRYKVTKRGQDVALRCDPISGHVSLYWYRQALGQGPEFLTYFNYEAQQDKSGLPNDRFSAERPEGSISTLTIQRTEQRDSAMYRCASSLYLDSGTPLHFGNGTRLTVT.

This chain uses TRBV6-6 with TRBJ1-1; 7 bases are a match to TRBD1. Germline trimming cut 8 bases from V and 9 bases from J; bases unmatched to any gene: 12. The CDR3 covers 13 residues. In germline, CDR1 is MNHNY, CDR2 SVGAGI (reference sequence). CDR3 amino acids: CASRRQGWNQAFF. CDR3 nucleotide sequence: TGTGCCAGCCGACGACAGGGTTGGAACCAAGCTTTCTTT.

The rearrangement joins TRBV19 to TRBJ1-5; D is possibly TRBD1 (5 bases). Trimming pared 8 bases from V and 2 bases from J, leaving 19 bases between. The CDR3 spans 16 residues. CDR1 LNHDA and CDR2 SQIVND come from the germline V gene (reference sequence). The chain's CDR3 is CASRSGGGEGNQPQHF. The CDR3 DNA follows: TGTGCCAGTCGAAGCGGTGGGGGGGAAGGCAATCAGCCCCAGCATTTT.

This chain joins TRBV7-7 and TRBJ2-1; 14 bases agree with TRBD2. V was clipped by 6 bases and J by 6 bases; unmatched bases: 13. The CDR3 length is 18 residues. Germline lookup yields CDR1 SSHAT and CDR2 FNYEAQ (reference sequence). The CDR3 DNA is TGTGCCAGCAGTCCTTGGGGGACTAGCGGGGGACTCTCCAATGAGCAGTTCTTC. It translates to CASSPWGTSGGLSNEQFF.

Ten or more counts support this clone. This CDR3 reads CASRGQGETQYF. The CDR3 DNA follows: TGTGCCAGCAGGGGACAGGGGGAGACCCAGTACTTC. The chain links TRBV2 to TRBJ2-5; 10 nucleotides align to TRBD1. Germline V gives CDR1 SNHLY, CDR2 FYNNEI. The ends lost 6 bases at V and 5 bases at J; junction bases unmatched: 0. This CDR3 is built from 12 residues. The full variable domain, rest sourced from reference TRBV2 and TRBJ2-5, is EPEVTQTPSHQVTQMGQEVILRCVPISNHLYFYWYRQILGQKVEFLVSFYNNEISEKSEIFDDQFSVERPDGSNFTLKIRSTKLEDSAMYFCASRGQGETQYFGPGTRLLVL.

This clone was observed a single time. The V gene is TRBV6-6, the J gene TRBJ2-7, with 12 positions matching TRBD1. V lost 5 bases and J lost 7; bases outside the gene matches: 9. The CDR3 length is 15 residues. Germline V gene lookup returns CDR1 MNHNY and CDR2 SVGAGI (reference sequence). CDR3 loop: CASSNRDRGREEQYF. As DNA, the CDR3 is TGTGCCAGCAGTAACCGGGACAGGGGGCGAGAAGAGCAGTACTTC.